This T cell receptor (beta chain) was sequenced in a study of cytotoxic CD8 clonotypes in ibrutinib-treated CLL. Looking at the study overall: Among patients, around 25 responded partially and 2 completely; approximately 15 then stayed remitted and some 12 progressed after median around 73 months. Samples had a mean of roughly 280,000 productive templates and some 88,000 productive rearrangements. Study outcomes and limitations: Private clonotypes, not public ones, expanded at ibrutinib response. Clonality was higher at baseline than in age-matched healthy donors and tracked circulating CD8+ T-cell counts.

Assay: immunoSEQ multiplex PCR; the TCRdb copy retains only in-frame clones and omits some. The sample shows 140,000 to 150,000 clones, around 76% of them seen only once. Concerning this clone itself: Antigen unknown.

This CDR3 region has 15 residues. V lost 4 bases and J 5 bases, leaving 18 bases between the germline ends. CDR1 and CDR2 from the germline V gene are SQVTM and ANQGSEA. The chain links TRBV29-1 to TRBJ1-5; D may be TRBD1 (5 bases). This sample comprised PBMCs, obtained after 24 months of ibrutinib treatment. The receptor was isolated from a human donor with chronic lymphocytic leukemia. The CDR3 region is CSVVFGAPRDQPQHF. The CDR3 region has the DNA TGCAGCGTTGTCTTTGGGGCCCCTAGGGATCAGCCCCAGCATTTT.